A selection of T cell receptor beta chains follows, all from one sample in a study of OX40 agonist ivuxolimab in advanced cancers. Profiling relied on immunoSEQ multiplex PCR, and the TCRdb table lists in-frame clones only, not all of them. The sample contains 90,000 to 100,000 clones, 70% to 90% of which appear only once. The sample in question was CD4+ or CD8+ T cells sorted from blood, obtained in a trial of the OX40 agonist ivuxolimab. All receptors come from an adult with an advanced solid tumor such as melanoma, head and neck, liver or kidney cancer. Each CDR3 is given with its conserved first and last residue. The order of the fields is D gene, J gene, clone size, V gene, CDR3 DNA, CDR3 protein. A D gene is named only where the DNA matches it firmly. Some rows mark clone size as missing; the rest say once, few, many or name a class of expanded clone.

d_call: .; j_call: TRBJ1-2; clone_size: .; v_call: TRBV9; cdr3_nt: TGTGCCAGCAGCGTAGACTTGACAGATGGCTACACCTTC; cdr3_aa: CASSVDLTDGYTF
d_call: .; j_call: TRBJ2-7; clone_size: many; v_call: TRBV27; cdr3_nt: TGTGCCAGCAGTTTTAGGAGGCCCATCGCGAGCGAGCAGTACTTC; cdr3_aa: CASSFRRPIASEQYF
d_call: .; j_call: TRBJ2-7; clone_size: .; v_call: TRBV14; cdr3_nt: TGTGCCAGCTCAGCCACCTCCTACGAGCAGTACTTC; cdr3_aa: CASSATSYEQYF
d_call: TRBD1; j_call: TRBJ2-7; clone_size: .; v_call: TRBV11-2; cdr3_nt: TGTGCCAGCAGCTTAGGAAGGTCAGGGGGCAACGAGCAGTACTTC; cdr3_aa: CASSLGRSGGNEQYF
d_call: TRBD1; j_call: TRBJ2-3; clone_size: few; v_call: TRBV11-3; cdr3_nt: TGTGCCAGCAGCTCGGGACAGCTTATTAGCACAGATACGCAGTATTTT; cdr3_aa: CASSSGQLISTDTQYF
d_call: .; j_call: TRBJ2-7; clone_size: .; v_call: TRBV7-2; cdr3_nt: TGTGCCAGCAGCTTACAGGGATCTTCCTACGAGCAGTACTTC; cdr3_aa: CASSLQGSSYEQYF
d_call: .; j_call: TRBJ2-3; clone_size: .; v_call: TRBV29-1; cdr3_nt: TGCAGCGCCCGTGGGGAAACAACGCAGTATTTT; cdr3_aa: CSARGETTQYF
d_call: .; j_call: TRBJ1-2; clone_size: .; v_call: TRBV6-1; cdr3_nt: TGTGCCAGCAGTGAAGCCCCTCGACGACTGGTGGGCTACACCTTC; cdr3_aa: CASSEAPRRLVGYTF
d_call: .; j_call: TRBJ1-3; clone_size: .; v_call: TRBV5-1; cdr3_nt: TGCGCCAGCAGCGGGACGTTCGGGGGAGACACCATATATTTT; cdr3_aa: CASSGTFGGDTIYF
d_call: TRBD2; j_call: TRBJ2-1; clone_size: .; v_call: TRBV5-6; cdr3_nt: TGTGCCAGCAGCCGGGACTACGCGGTCAATGAGCAGTTCTTC; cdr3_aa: CASSRDYAVNEQFF
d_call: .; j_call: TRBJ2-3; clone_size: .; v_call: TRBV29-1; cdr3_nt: TGCAGCGTTGAAAGAGGGGTTGGCACAGATACGCAGTATTTT; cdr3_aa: CSVERGVGTDTQYF
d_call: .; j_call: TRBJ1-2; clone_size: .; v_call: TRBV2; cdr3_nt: TGTGCCAGCGGAGTGTTTATGGGCTATGGCTACACCTTC; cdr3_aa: CASGVFMGYGYTF
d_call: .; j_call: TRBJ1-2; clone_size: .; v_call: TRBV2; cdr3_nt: TGTGCCAGCAGGCTCCAGGGTGGCTACACCTTC; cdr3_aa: CASRLQGGYTF
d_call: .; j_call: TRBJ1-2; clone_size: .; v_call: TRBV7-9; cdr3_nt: TGTGCCAGCAGCTTATTGGTCCTCTATGGCTACACCTTC; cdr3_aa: CASSLLVLYGYTF
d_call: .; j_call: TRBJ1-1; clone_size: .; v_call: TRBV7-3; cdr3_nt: TGTGCCAGCAGCTTATCTGGGGGAACTGAAGCTTTCTTT; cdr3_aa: CASSLSGGTEAFF
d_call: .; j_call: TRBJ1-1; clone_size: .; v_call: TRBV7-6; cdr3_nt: TGTGCCAGCAGCTCCGACAGGAACACTGAAGCTTTCTTT; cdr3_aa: CASSSDRNTEAFF
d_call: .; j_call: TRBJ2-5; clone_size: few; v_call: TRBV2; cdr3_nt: TGTGCCAGCAGCCCGGGGTGGGGGGACCAAGAGACCCAGTACTTC; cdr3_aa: CASSPGWGDQETQYF
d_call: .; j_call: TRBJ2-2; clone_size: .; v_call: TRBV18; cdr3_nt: TGTGCCAGCTCAGCACTAGGTTCGCCCCTCGGCGGGGAGCTGTTTTTT; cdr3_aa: CASSALGSPLGGELFF
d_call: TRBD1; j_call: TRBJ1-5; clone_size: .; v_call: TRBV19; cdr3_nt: TGTGCCAGTACCGCAGGGGGAAATCAGCCCCAGCATTTT; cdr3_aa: CASTAGGNQPQHF
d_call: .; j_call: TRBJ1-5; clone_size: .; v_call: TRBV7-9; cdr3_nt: TGTGCCAGCAGCAGTCTTGGGCAGGGCAATCAGCCCCAGCATTTT; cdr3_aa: CASSSLGQGNQPQHF
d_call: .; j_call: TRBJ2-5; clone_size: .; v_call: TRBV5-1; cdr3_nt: TGCGCCAGCAGCTTGGACAGACAGACCCAGTACTTC; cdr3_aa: CASSLDRQTQYF
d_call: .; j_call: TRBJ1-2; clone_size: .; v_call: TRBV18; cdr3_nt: TGTGCCAGCTCACCTCAAGAAGCCTATGGCTACACCTTC; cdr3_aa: CASSPQEAYGYTF
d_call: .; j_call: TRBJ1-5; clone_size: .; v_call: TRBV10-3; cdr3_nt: TGTGCCATCAACCCCGGCTACAATCAGCCCCAGCATTTT; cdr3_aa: CAINPGYNQPQHF
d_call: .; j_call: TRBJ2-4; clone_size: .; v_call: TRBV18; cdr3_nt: TGTGCCAGCTCACCCGACATAGCCAAAAACATTCAGTACTTC; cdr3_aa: CASSPDIAKNIQYF
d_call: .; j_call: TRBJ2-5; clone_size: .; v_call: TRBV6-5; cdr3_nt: TGTGCCAGCAGGTTCGTCGAGACCCAGTACTTC; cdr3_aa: CASRFVETQYF
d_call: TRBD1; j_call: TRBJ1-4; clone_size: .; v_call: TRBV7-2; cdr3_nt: TGTGCCAGCCCAAAGGGGGGGGGACAGGGGAGAGAAAAACTGTTTTTT; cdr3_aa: CASPKGGGQGREKLFF
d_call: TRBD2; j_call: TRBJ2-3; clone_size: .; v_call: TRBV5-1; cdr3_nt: TGCGCCAGCAGCTTGAGGGCTAGCGGGGGGCAGGGGAGAGATACGCAGTATTTT; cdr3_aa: CASSLRASGGQGRDTQYF
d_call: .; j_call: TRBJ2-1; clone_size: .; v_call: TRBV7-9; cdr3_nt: TGTGCCAGCAGCTTACCGGGACAACTCCGGCATGAGCAGTTCTTC; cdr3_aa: CASSLPGQLRHEQFF
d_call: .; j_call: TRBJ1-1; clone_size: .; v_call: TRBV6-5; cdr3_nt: TGTGCCAGCAGCCCCGGACCAATGAACACTGAAGCTTTCTTT; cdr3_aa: CASSPGPMNTEAFF
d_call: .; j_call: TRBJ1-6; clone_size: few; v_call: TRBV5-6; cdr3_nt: TGTGCCAGCAGCTTCAGGGCCGCTAATTCACCCCTCCACTTT; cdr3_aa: CASSFRAANSPLHF
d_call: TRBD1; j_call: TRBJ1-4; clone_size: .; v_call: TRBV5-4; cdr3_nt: TGTGCCAGCAGTTCGCAGGGGGCCCGTAATGAAAAACTGTTTTTT; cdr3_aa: CASSSQGARNEKLFF
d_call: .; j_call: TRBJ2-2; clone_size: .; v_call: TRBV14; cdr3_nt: TGTGCCAGCAGTCAATACGGTATTTGGAACACCGGGGAGCTGTTTTTT; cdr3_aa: CASSQYGIWNTGELFF
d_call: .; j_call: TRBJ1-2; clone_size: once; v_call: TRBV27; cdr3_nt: TGTGCCAGCAGTTTATTCTCCGGGTCCCTAAACTATGGCTACACCTTC; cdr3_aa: CASSLFSGSLNYGYTF
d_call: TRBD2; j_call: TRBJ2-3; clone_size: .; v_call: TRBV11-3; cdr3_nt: TGTGCCAGCAGCTCAGCGGGGGGGCCGACAGATACGCAGTATTTT; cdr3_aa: CASSSAGGPTDTQYF
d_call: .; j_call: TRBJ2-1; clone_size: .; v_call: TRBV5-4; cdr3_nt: TGTGCCAGCAGAAAGACCCCGGGGGAATACAATGAGCAGTTCTTC; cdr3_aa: CASRKTPGEYNEQFF
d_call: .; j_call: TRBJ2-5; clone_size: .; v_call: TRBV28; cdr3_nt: TGTGCCAGCAGTTTAGTTGACAGAAAAGAGACCCAGTACTTC; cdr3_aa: CASSLVDRKETQYF
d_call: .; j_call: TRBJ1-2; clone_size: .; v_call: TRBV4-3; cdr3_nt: TGCGCCAGCAGCCAAGAGAAGTACGGAGGATACTATGGCTACACCTTC; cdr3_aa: CASSQEKYGGYYGYTF
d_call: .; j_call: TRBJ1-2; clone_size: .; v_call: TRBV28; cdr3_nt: TGTGCCAGCAGTTCCCACGGACGGGATATTGGCTACACCTTC; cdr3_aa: CASSSHGRDIGYTF
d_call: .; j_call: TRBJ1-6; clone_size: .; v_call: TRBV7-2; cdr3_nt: TGTGCCAGCAGCTCCCAATGGGGAGGTGAACCCCTCCACTTT; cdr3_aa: CASSSQWGGEPLHF
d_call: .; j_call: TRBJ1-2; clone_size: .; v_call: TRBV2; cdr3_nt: TGTGCCAGCAACAGGGCAAGCTATGGCTACACCTTC; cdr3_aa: CASNRASYGYTF
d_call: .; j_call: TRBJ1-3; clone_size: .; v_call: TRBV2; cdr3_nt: TGTGCCAGCAGTCCATGGGGGTCTGGAAACACCATATATTTT; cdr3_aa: CASSPWGSGNTIYF
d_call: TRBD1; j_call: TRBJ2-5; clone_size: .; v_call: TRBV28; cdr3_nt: TGTGCCAGCAGTGGATACAGGGGGAATCAAGAGACCCAGTACTTC; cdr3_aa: CASSGYRGNQETQYF
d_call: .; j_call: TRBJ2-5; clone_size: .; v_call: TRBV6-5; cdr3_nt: TGTGCCAGCAGACCGACGGTCCAAGAGACCCAGTACTTC; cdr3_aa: CASRPTVQETQYF
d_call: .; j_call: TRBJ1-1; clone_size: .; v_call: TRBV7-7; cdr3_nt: TGTGCCAGCAGCTTAGTCCCAGGGGACCCTGAAGCTTTCTTT; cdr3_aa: CASSLVPGDPEAFF
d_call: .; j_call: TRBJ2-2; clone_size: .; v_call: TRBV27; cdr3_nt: TGTGCCAGCAGTTTAAGGTCGATGGACACCGGGGAGCTGTTTTTT; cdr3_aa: CASSLRSMDTGELFF
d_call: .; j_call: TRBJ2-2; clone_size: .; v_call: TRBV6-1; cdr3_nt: TGTGCCAGCAGTCTCGAGGGTCGGGGAAGGGGGGAGCTGTTTTTT; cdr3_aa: CASSLEGRGRGELFF
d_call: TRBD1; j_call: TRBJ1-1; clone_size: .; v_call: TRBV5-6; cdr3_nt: TGTGCCAGCAGCGGGGGGACAGGGTATAGGCCTGGGCATGGCACTGAAGCTTTCTTT; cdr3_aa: CASSGGTGYRPGHGTEAFF
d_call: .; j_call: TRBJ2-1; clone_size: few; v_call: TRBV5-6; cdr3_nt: TGTGCCAGCAGCCCCGGGCAGAGCAATGAGCAGTTCTTC; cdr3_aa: CASSPGQSNEQFF
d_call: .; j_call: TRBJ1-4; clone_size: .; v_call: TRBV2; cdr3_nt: TGTGCCAGCAGTGAAGGGACAGCGGGTGAAAAACTGTTTTTT; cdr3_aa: CASSEGTAGEKLFF
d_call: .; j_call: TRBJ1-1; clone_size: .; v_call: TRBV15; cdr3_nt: TGTGCCACCAGCAGAGAGGTCAGGACCGCCACTGAAGCTTTCTTT; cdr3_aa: CATSREVRTATEAFF
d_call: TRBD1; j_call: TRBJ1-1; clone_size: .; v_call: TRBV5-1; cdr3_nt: TGCGCCAGCAGCTTAGATGGGTATTACAGGGGAGTTCACACTGAAGCTTTCTTT; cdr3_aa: CASSLDGYYRGVHTEAFF
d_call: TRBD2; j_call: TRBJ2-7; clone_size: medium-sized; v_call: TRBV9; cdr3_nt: TGTGCCAGCAGCGGAGGGGAGGGATCCGAGCAGTACTTC; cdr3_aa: CASSGGEGSEQYF
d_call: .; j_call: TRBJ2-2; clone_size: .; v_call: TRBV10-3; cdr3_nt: TGTGCCATCCTAGATCGGCAGACCCCGAACACCGGGGAGCTGTTTTTT; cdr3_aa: CAILDRQTPNTGELFF
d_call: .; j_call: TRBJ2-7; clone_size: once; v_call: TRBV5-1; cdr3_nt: TGCGCCAGCAGCTCAGGGAGCGAGCAGTACTTC; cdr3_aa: CASSSGSEQYF